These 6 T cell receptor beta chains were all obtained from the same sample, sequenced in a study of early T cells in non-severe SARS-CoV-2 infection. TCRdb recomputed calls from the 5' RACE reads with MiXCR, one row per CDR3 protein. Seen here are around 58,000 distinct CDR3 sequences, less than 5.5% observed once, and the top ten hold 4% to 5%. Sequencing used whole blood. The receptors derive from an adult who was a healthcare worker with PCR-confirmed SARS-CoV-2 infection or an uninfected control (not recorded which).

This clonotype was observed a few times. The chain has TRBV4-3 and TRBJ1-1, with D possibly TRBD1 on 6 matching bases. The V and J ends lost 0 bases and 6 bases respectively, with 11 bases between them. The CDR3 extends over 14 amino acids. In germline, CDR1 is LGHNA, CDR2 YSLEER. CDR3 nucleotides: TGCGCCAGCAGCCAAGATCTGGCAGGGGCTGAAGCTTTCTTT. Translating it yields CASSQDLAGAEAFF.

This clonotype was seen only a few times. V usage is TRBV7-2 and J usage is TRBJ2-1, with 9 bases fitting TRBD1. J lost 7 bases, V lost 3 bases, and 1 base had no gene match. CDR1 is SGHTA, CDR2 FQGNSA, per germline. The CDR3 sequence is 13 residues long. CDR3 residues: CASSFDRGNEQFF. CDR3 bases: TGTGCCAGCAGCTTCGACAGGGGGAATGAGCAGTTCTTC.

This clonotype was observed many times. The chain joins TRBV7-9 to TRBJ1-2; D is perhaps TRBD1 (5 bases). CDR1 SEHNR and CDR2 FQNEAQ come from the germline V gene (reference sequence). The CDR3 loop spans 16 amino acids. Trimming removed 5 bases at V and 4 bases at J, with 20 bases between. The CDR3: CASSPVGALRSYGYTF. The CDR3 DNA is TGTGCCAGCAGCCCCGTTGGGGCGCTCAGGAGCTATGGCTACACCTTC.

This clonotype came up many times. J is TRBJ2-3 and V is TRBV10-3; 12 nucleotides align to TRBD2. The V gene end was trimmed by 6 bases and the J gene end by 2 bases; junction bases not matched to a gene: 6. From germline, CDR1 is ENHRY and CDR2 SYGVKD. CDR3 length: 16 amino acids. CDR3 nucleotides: TGTGCCATCAGGAAAACTAGCGGGGGGACCACAGATACGCAGTATTTT. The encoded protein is CAIRKTSGGTTDTQYF.

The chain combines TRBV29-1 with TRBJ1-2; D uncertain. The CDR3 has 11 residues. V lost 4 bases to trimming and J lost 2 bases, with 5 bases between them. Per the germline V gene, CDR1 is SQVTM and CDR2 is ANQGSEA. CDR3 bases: TGCAGCGTTGGCAGCAACTATGGCTACACCTTC. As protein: CSVGSNYGYTF.

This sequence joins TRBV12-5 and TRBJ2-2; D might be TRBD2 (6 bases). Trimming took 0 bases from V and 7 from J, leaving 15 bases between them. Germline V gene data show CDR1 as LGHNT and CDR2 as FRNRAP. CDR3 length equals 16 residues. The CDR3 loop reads CASGLVLEGKGGELFF. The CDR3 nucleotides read TGTGCTAGTGGTTTGGTACTGGAGGGTAAGGGCGGGGAGCTGTTTTTT.